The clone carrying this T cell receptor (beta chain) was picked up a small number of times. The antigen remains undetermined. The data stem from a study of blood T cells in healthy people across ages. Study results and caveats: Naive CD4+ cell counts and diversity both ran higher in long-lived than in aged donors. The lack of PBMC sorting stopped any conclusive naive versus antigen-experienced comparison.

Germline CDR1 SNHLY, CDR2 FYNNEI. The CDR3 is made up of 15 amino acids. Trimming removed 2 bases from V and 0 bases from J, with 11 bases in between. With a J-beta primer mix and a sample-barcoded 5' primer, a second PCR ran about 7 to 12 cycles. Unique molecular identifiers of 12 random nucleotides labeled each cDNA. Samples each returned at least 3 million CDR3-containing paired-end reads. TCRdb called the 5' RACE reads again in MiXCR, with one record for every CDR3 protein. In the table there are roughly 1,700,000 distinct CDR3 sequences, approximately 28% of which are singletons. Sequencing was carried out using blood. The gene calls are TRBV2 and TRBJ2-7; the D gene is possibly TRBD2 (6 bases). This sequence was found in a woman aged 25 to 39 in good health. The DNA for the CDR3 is TGTGCCAGCAGTGAACGTAGCGGCGGCTCCTACGAGCAGTACTTC. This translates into CASSERSGGSYEQYF. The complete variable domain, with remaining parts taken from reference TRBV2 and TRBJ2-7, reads EPEVTQTPSHQVTQMGQEVILRCVPISNHLYFYWYRQILGQKVEFLVSFYNNEISEKSEIFDDQFSVERPDGSNFTLKIRSTKLEDSAMYFCASSERSGGSYEQYFGPGTRLTVT.